This T cell receptor (beta chain) was found in a study of Ad26.COV2.S vaccination and SARS-CoV-2 variants. V was shortened by 3 bases and J by 5 bases, with 23 bases between the two germline ends. From germline, CDR1 is SGDLS and CDR2 YYNGEE. CDR3 length: 17 residues. Treatment defined: around 19 received Ad26.COV2.S at low or high dose, single or two shots; 5 received placebo; per-sample allocation not given. Sampling was done on day 63 after the first vaccine or placebo injection. Sequenced by immunoSEQ multiplex PCR; TCRdb stores in-frame clones only, minus some. The repertoire has 350,000 to 450,000 clones, approximately 92% of them found once; the top ten carry around 1.8%.

The TCR originated in a person between 18 and 65 years old who received the Ad26.COV2.S COVID-19 vaccine or a placebo. Sequenced material: peripheral blood, taken in a trial of Ad26.COV2.S vaccine versus placebo. The V gene is TRBV9, the J gene TRBJ1-1, with a possible D match to TRBD1 (5 bases). The CDR3, as DNA: TGTGCCAGCAGCGAGCCCCCCCCAGGGCAGCGGACGACTGAAGCTTTCTTT. It specifies CASSEPPPGQRTTEAFF.